The T cell receptor beta chain described here comes from a study of post-analysis software for immune sequencing data. Germline CDR1 reads LGHDT; CDR2 reads YNNKEL (reference sequence). CDR3 length: 14 amino acids. Trimming took 1 base from V and 7 from J, leaving 13 bases between them. Unique molecular identifiers featured in each of the TCR beta cDNA libraries. Via MiXCR, TCRdb re-called the PCR reads, giving one row per CDR3 protein. Of about 560,000 distinct CDR3 sequences in the sample, 44% are singletons; the top ten hold roughly 1.7%. General study points: For normalized Chao1 diversity, multiple sclerosis patients scored significantly lower than controls did. In patients, five or six TRBV segments were more frequent than in controls, with TRBV5-6, TRBV5-1 and TRBV20-1 among them.

Concerning this clonotype: Its antigen is unidentified.

The sequence came from a girl under 18 with multiple sclerosis. The sequenced sample consisted of blood. This sequence joins TRBV3-1 and TRBJ1-1; D might be TRBD1 (6 bases). The CDR3 region has the DNA TGTGCCAGCAGCCAAGTCCAGGGGAGGGATGAAGCTTTCTTT. Residues: CASSQVQGRDEAFF.